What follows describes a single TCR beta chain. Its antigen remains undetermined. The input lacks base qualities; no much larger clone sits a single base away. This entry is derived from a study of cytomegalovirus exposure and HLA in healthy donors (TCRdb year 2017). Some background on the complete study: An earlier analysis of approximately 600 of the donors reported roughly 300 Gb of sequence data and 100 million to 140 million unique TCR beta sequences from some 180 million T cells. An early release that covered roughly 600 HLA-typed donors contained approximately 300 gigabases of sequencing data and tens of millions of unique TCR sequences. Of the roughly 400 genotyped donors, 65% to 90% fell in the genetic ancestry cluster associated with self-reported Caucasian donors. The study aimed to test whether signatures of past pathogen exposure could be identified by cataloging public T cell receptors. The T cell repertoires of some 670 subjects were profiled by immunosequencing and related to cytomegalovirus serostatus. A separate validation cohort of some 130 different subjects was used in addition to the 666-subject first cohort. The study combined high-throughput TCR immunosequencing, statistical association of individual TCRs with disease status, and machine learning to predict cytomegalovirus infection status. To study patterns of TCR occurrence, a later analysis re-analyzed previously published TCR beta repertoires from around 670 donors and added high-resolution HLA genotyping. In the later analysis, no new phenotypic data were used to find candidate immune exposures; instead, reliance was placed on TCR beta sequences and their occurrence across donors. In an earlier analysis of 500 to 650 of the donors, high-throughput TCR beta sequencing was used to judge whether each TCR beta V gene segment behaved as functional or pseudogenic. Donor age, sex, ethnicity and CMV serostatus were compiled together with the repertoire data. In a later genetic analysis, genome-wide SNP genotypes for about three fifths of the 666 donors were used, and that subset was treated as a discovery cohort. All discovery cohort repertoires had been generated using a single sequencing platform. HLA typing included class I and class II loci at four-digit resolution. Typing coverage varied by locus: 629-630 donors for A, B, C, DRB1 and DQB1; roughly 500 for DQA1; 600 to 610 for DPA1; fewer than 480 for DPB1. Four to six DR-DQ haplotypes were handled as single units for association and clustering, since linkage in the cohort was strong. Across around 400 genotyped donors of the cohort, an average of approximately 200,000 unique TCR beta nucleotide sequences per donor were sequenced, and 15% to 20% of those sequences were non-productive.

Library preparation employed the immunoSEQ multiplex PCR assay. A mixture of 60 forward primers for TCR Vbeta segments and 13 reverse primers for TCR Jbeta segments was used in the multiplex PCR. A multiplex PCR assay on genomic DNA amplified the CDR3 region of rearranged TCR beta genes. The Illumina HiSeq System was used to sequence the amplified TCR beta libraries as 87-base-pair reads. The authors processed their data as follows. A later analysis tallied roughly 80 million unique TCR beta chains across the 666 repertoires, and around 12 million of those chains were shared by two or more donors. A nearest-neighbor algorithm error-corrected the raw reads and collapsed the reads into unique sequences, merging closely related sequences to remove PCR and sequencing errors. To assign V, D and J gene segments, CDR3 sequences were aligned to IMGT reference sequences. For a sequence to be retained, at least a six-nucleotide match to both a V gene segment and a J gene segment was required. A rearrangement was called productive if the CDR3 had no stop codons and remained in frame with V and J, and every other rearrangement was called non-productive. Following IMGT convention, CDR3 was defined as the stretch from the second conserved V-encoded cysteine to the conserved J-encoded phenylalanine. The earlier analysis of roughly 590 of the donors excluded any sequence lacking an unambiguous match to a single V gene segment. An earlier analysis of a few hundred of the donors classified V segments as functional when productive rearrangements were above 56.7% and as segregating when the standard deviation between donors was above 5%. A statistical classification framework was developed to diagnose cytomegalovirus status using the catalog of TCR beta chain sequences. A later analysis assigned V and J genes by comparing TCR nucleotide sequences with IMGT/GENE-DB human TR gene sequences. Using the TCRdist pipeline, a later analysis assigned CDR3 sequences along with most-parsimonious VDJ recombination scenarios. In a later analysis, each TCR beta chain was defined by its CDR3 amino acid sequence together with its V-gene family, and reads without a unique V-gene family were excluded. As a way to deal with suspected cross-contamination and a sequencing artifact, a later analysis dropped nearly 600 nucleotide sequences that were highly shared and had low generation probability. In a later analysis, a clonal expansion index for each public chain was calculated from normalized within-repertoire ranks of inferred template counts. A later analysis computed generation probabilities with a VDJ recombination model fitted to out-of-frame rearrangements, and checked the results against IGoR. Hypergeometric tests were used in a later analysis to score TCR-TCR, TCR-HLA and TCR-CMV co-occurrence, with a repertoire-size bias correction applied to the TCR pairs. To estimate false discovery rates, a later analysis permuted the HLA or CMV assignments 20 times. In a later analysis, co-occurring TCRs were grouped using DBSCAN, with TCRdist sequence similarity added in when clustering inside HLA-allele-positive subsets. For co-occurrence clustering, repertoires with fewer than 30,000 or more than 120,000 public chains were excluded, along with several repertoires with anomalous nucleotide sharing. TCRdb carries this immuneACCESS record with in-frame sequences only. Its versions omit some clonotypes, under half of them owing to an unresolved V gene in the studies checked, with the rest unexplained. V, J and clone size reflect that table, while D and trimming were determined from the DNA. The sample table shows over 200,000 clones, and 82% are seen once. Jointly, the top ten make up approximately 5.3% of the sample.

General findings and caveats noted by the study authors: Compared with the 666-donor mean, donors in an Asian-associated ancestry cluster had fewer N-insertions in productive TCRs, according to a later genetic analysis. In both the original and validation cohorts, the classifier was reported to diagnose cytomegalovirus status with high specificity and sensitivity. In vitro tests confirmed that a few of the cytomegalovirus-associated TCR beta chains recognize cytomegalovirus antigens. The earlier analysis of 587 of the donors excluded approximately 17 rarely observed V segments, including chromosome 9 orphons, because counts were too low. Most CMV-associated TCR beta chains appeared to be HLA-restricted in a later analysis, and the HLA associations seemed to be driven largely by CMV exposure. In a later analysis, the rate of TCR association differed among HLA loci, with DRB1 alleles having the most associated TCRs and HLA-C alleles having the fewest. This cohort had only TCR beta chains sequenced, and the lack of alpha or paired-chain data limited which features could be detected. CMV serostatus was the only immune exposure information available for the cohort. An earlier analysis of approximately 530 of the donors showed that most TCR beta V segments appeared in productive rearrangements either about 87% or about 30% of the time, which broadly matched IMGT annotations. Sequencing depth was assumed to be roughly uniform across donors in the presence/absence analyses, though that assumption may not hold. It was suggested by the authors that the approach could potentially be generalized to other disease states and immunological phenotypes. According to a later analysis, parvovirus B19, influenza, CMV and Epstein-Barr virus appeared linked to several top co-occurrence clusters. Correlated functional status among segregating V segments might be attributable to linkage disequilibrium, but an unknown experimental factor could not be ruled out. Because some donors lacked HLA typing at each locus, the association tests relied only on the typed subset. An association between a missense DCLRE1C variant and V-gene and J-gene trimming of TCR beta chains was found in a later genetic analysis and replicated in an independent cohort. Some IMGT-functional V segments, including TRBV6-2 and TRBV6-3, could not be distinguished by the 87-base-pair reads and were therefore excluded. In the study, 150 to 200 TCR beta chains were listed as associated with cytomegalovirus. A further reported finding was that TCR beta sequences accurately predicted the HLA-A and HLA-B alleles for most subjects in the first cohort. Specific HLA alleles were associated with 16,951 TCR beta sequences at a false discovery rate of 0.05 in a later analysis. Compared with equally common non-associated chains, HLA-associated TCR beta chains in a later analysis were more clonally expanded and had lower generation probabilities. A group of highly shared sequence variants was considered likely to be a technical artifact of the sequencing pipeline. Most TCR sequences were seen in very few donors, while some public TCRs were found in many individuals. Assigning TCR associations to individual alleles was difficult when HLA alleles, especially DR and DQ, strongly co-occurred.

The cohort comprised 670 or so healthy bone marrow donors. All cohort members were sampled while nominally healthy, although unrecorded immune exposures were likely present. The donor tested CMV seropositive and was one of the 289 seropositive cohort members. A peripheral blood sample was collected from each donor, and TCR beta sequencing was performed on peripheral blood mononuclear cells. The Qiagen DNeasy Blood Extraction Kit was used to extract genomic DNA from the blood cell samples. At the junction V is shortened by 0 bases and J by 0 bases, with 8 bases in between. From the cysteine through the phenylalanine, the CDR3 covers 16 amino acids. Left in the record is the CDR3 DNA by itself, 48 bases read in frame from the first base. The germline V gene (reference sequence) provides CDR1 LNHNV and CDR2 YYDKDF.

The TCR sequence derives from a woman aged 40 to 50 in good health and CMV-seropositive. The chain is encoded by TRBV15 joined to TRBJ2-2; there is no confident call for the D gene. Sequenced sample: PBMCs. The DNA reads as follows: TGTGCCACCAGCAGAGATCAGGCCGCGAACACCGGGGAGCTGTTTTTT. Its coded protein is CATSRDQAANTGELFF.